Listed here is a single TCR beta chain. Its specificity is unknown. This entry comes from a study of lymphopenia after photon versus proton radiotherapy. Regarding the study as a whole: A bigger post-nadir fall in TCR diversity correlated inversely with survival time in deceased patients. Authors raise, but do not show, better survival with proton therapy. After lymphocyte nadir, photon-treated repertoires showed oligoclonal expansion, especially CD8+ Temra. Photon-treated patients lost naive T cells and TCR diversity; proton-treated stayed stable.

Sequenced by immunoSEQ multiplex PCR; TCRdb stores in-frame clones only, minus some. Of approximately 71,000 clones listed, approximately 90% are singletons. V shed 3 bases and J 3 bases; nucleotides not matched to a gene: 3. Per germline, CDR1 LNHDA and CDR2 SQIVND (reference sequence). CDR3 length: 14 residues. The receptor's source is a woman in her 70s with pancreatic cancer. J is TRBJ2-7 and V is TRBV19; 9 bases match TRBD1. Specimen: peripheral blood, collected from a patient treated with photon-based radiotherapy. The CDR3 reads CASSIRDRDYEQYF. The CDR3 DNA reads as TGTGCCAGTAGTATTCGGGACAGGGACTACGAGCAGTACTTC.